A single T cell receptor beta chain is shown here with its context. Germline V lookup: CDR1 SGHTA, CDR2 FQGNSA. This CDR3 is 17 amino acids long. The V and J ends lost 5 bases and 0 bases, in that order; junction bases with no gene match: 9. Patients from Seattle were sampled longitudinally, starting during active infection. The data originate from a study of blood T cell repertoires in COVID-19. The wider study: The samples span acute and convalescent COVID-19 from the United States, Italy and Spain.

In the authors' methods: Reference gene primer amplification gave nucleated cell count estimates. The assay was immunoSEQ multiplex PCR, and TCRdb's table has in-frame clones only and misses some. V and J calls and clone size come straight from that table; D and trimming were deduced from the DNA. Seen here are 350,000 to 450,000 clones, 89% observed once, and the top ten hold about 1.6%. This clonotype originated in a woman between 40 and 55 years old with COVID-19, enrolled during active disease. This rearrangement joins TRBV7-2 to TRBJ1-5, with 8 bases fitting TRBD1. Sequencing was carried out using peripheral blood. The CDR3 protein is CASSLTGAPLSNQPQHF. The CDR3 nucleotides read TGTGCCAGCAGCCTGACAGGGGCCCCGCTTAGCAATCAGCCCCAGCATTTT.